This T cell receptor (beta chain) appears in the sequencing data of a study of CD8 T cells in Susac syndrome. RNA in amounts of roughly 0.5 to 1 ug was reverse transcribed with random hexamers. From the immunoSEQ multiplex PCR reads, TCRdb called clonotypes with MiXCR, one entry per CDR3 protein. The data contain about 210,000 distinct CDR3 sequences, 95% of them singletons. Peripheral blood CD8+ and CD4+ T cells were profiled by TCR beta sequencing. What was sequenced was CD4+ T cells from PBMCs. The receptor's source is a human donor with multiple sclerosis.

This CDR3 reads CSAGQQFYEQYF. The CDR3 nucleotides read TGCAGTGCCGGACAGCAGTTCTACGAGCAGTACTTC. The chain joins TRBV20-1 to TRBJ2-7, with D possibly matching TRBD1 (6 bases). The CDR3 totals 12 residues. Deletions cut 6 bases from V and 3 bases from J, with 12 bases between. Looked up from germline, CDR1 is DFQATT and CDR2 is SNEGSKA (reference sequence).